This TCR beta chain was identified during a study of blood T cell repertoires in COVID-19. Study at large: COVID-19 samples from acute and convalescent phases originated in the United States, Italy and Spain.

Germline CDR1 is SEHNR and CDR2 is FQNEAQ (reference sequence). Trimming at V came to 5 bases and at J to 5 bases, leaving 8 bases not matched to a gene. This CDR3 has 14 amino acids. This clone was seen once. The protocol was immunoSEQ multiplex PCR, while the TCRdb copy is restricted to in-frame clones and leaves out a portion. The sample comprises roughly 300,000 clones, around 90% of which are singletons, and 18% rests with the top ten. Residents of about two dozen US areas, aged roughly 18 to 89 years, made up the participants. In Cohort 3, a recovered donor had either two negative PCRs, clearance, or symptom resolution.

This TCR was sampled from a young woman who had recovered from COVID-19. V and J are TRBV7-9 and TRBJ1-2, with 7 bases lining up with TRBD1. Sequenced material: PBMCs or T cells enriched from blood (not recorded which). CDR3 sequence (DNA): TGTGCCAGCAGCAGAGGACAGGCCCTGTATGGCTACACCTTC. It specifies CASSRGQALYGYTF. The whole variable domain, remainder taken from reference TRBV7-9 and TRBJ1-2, is DTGVSQNPRHKITKRGQNVTFRCDPISEHNRLYWYRQTLGQGPEFLTYFQNEAQLEKSRLLSDRFSAERPKGSFSTLEIQRTEQGDSAMYLCASSRGQALYGYTFGSGTRLTVV.